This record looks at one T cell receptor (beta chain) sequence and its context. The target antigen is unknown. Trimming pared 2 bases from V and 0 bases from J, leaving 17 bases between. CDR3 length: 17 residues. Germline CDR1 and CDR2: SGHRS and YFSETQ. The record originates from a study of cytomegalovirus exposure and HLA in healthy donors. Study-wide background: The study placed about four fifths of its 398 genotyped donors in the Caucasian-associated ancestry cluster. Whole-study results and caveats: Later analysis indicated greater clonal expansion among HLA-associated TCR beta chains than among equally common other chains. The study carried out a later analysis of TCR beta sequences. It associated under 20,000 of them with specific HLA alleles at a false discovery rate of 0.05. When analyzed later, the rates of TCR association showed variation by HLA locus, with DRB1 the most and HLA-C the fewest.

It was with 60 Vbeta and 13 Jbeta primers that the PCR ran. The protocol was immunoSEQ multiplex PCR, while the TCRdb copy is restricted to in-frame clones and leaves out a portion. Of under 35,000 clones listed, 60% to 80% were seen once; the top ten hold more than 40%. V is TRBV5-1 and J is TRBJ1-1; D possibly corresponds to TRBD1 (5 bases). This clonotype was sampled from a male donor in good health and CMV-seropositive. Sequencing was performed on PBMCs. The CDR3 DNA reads TGCGCCAGCAGCTTTAGGGGCGGAAAAATTTTGAACACTGAAGCTTTCTTT. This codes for CASSFRGGKILNTEAFF.